This TCR beta chain was identified in a study of regulatory T cells in long-lasting Graves disease (dated by TCRdb to 2020 to 2023). For the wider study: Persistent Graves' disease meant more than 5 years of antithyroid drug treatment with TSH receptor autoantibodies that stayed positive. Patients with persistent Graves' disease were compared with patients with newly diagnosed Graves' disease using TCR sequencing and RNA sequencing of peripheral blood. The study was conducted in China and was registered as a clinical trial. A total of around 35 samples underwent TCR sequencing, from about 13 patients with persistent Graves' disease and 20 patients with newly diagnosed Graves' disease. In the clinical cohort, patients with persistent Graves' disease had used antithyroid drugs for an average of about 10 years. The investigation overall reported the following: Only peripheral blood was studied, because thyroid tissue, the primary lesion, was inaccessible. Sequencing and analysis were limited to the TCR beta chain. The small sample size was acknowledged by the authors as a limitation that may reduce accuracy. More public clonotypes were shared among persistent patients (fewer than 3,000) than among newly diagnosed patients (roughly 1,000). Preferential use of TRBV28, TRBJ1-2 and TRBJ2-5 was observed in persistent disease, whereas TRBV20-1 and TRBJ2-1 were favored in newly diagnosed disease. Compared with newly diagnosed patients, patients with persistent Graves' disease had lower TCR Shannon entropy and fewer highly expanded clones, which suggests clonal expansion.

Library preparation employed multiplex PCR. Sequenced on an Illumina HiSeq 4000. To build TCR beta libraries, CDR3 regions were amplified by Arm-PCR using iRepertoire HTBI primers. Before sequencing, the PCR products went through gel purification. The original methods were these. Gene usage analysis of CDR3 amino acid clonotypes used the roughly 60 TRBV and 12 to 15 TRBJ segments found across samples. Filtered high-quality paired reads were merged into contigs using COPE and FqMerger. Contigs were aligned with BLAST to IMGT TRBV, TRBD and TRBJ reference genes, and CDR3 was defined per IMGT. Clonotypes above 0.1% frequency were classified as highly expanded clones. Repertoire diversity was measured by Shannon entropy, and V-J evenness by the Gini coefficient. Clonotypes shared by more than one individual were considered public. The raw public reads went through TCRdb reprocessing: fastp at Q25, MiXCR clone calling, in-frame beta chains kept. Here each entry gathers all rows of one CDR3 protein and keeps the most common genes and DNA. TCRdb's processing, not the authors' own work, is the source of the V and J calls. The sample table lists hundreds of thousands of distinct CDR3 sequences, 20% to 25% of them with a count of one. Of the sample, about 7% is held by the ten largest clones.

As concerns this clonotype: This clone's antigen is unknown. The sample holds no much larger clone one base away, and base qualities are not on file.

The time point label corresponds to: persistent/refractory GD, antithyroid drugs over 5 years with positive TRAb. For both TCR sequencing and RNA sequencing, RNA was extracted from PBMCs using TRIzol. Graves' disease was diagnosed according to American Thyroid Association guidelines. Patients for the study were recruited at an endocrinology department in Xi'an, China. From each patient, roughly 9 milliliters of peripheral blood was collected into an EDTA anticoagulant tube. PBMCs were isolated by Ficoll Paque Plus density gradient separation without further T cell sorting. An Agilent 2100 Bioanalyzer and agarose gel were used to check RNA quality, and a NanoDrop 2000 was used to measure RNA concentration. The CDR3 numbers 15 residues from cysteine through phenylalanine. The entry retains the CDR3 DNA only, 45 bases that are in frame from base 1. From a lookup of the germline V gene, CDR1 and CDR2 are KGHDR and SFDVKD. V is clipped by 5 bases and J by 5 bases, and the sequence between their germline boundaries is 18 bases long.

The sample consisted of peripheral blood mononuclear cells (PBMCs), taken when the disease was refractory, from a patient treated with antithyroid drugs. The TCR was taken from a female donor with Graves disease. The chain employs TRBV24-1 and TRBJ2-7, and TRBD2 may be the D gene, going by 6 matching bases. The DNA reads as follows: TGTGCCACCAGTGCCGCGGAGGGAGATCGTAACGAGCAGTACTTC. Its coded protein is CATSAAEGDRNEQYF.